The clone carrying this T cell receptor beta chain was counted a few times. The sample is drawn from a study of early T cells in non-severe SARS-CoV-2 infection. About the research overall: Chains from this unsorted whole-blood bulk RNA could not be paired.

Researchers attached unique molecular identifiers to individual cDNA molecules. From the 5' RACE reads, TCRdb called clonotypes with MiXCR, one entry per CDR3 protein. The data hold fewer than 60,000 distinct CDR3 sequences, with 3.5% to 5% observed a single time. Sequenced: whole blood. The receptor's source is an adult who was a healthcare worker with PCR-confirmed SARS-CoV-2 infection or an uninfected control (not recorded which).

The CDR3 here is CASSGKDRKNYGYTF. CDR3 in DNA: TGTGCCAGCAGCGGCAAGGACAGGAAGAACTATGGCTACACCTTC. J is TRBJ1-2 and V is TRBV7-9, with 7 positions matching TRBD1. V lost 5 bases to trimming and J lost 2 bases; unmatched junction nucleotides: 8. The CDR3 extends over 15 amino acids. The germline V gene has CDR1 SEHNR and CDR2 FQNEAQ (reference sequence).